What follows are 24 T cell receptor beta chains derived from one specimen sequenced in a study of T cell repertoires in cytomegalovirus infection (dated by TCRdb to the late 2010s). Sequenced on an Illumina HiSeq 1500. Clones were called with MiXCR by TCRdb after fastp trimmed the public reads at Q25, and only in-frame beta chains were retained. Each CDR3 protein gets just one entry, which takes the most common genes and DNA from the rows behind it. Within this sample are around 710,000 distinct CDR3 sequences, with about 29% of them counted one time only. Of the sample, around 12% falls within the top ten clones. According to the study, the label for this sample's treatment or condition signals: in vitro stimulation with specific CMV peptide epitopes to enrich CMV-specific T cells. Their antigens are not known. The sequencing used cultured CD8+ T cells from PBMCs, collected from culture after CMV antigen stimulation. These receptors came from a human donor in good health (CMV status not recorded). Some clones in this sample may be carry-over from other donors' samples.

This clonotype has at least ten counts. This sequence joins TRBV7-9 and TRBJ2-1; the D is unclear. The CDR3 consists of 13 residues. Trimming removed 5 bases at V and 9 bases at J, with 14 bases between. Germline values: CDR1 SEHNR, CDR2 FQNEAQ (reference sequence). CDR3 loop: CASSPQLVAEQFF. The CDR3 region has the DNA TGTGCCAGCAGCCCCCAGCTAGTTGCTGAGCAGTTCTTC.

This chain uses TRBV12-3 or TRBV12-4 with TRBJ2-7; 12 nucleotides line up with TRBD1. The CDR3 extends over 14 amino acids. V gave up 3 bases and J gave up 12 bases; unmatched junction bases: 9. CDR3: CASSFGTGGNRPYF. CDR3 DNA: TGTGCCAGCAGTTTCGGGACAGGGGGCAATCGGCCGTACTTC.

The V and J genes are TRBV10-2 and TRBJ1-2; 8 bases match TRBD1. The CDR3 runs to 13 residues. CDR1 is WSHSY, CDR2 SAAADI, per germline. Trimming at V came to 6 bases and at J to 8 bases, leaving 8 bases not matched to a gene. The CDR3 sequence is CASSEGQVNGYTF. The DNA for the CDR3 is TGCGCCAGCAGCGAGGGACAGGTTAACGGCTACACCTTC.

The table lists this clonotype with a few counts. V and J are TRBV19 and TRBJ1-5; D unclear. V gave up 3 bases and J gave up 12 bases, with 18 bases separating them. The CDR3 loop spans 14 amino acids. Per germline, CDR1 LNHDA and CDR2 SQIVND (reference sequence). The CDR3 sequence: CASSIGRGARLQHF. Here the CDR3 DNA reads TGTGCCAGTAGTATCGGGCGGGGAGCCCGACTCCAGCATTTT.

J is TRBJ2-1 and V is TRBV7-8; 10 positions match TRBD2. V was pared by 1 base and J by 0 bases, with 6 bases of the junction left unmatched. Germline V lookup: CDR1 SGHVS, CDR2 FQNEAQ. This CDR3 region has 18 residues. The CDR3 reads CASSLEGTSESSYNEQFF. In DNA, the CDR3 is TGTGCCAGCAGCTTAGAAGGGACTAGCGAGAGCTCCTACAATGAGCAGTTCTTC. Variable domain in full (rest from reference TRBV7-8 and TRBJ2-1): GAGVSQSPRYKVAKRGQDVALRCDPISGHVSLFWYQQALGQGPEFLTYFQNEAQLDKSGLPSDRFFAERPEGSVSTLKIQRTQQEDSAVYLCASSLEGTSESSYNEQFFGPGTRLTVL.

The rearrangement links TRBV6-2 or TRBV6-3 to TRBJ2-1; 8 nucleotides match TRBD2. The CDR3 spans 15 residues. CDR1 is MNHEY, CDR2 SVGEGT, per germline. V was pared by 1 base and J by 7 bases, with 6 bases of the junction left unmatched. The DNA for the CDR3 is TGTGCCAGCAGTTACTTAGCGGGGCTTTCGAATGAGCAGTTCTTC. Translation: CASSYLAGLSNEQFF.

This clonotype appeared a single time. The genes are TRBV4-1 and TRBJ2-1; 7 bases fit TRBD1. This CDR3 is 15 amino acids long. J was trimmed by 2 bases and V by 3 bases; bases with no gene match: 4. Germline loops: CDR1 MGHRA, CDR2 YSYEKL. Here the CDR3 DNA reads TGCGCCAGCAGCCACAACAGGGGTCCCTACAATGAGCAGTTCTTC. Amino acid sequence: CASSHNRGPYNEQFF.

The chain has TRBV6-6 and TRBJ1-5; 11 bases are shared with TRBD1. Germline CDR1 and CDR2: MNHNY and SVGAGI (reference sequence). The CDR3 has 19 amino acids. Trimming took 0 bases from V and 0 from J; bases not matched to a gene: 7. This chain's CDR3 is CASSYSKGQGVYSNQPQHF. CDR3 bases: TGTGCCAGCAGTTACTCGAAGGGACAGGGGGTATATAGCAATCAGCCCCAGCATTTT.

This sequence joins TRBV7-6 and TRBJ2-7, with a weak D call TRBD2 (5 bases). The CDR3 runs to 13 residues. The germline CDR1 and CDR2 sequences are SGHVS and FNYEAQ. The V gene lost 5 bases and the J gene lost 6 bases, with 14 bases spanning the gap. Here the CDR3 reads CASSLVFGSEQYF. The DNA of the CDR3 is TGTGCCAGCAGCCTGGTGTTTGGGAGCGAGCAGTACTTC.

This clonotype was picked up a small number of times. The CDR3 DNA sequence: TGTGCCAGCAGCCACCTTGACAGGGCGGGTTCCTACGAGCAGTACTTC. Protein product: CASSHLDRAGSYEQYF. The rearrangement joins TRBV14 to TRBJ2-7; TRBD1 agrees at 7 bases. V was clipped by 3 bases and J by 1 base; unmatched bases: 9. The CDR3 has 16 amino acids. Germline CDR1 and CDR2: SGHDN and FVKESK. The full variable domain, its missing parts supplied by reference TRBV14 and TRBJ2-7, is EAGVTQFPSHSVIEKGQTVTLRCDPISGHDNLYWYRRVMGKEIKFLLHFVKESKQDESGMPNNRFLAERTGGTYSTLKVQPAELEDSGVYFCASSHLDRAGSYEQYFGPGTRLTVT.

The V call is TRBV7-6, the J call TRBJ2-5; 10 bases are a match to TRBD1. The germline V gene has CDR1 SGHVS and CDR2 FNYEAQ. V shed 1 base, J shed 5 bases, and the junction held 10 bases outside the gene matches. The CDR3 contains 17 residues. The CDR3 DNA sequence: TGTGCCAGCAGCTTAGATCGGTCGACAGGGGGCCAGGAGACCCAGTACTTC. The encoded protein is CASSLDRSTGGQETQYF.

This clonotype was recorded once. CDR3 loop: CASSLVLNEQYF. CDR3 in DNA: TGTGCCAGCAGCTTGGTACTGAACGAGCAGTACTTC. The chain employs TRBV5-6 and TRBJ2-7; D call uncertain. The germline V gene has CDR1 SGHDT and CDR2 YYEEEE. The V and J ends lost 0 bases and 5 bases respectively, with 6 bases between them. The CDR3 has 12 residues.

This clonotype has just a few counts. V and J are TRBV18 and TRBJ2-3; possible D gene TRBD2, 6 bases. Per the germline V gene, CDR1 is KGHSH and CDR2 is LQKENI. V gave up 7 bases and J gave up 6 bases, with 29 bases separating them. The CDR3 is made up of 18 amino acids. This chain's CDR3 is CASFTTKDPGGFHDTQYF. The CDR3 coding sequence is TGTGCCAGCTTTACCACAAAAGATCCCGGGGGATTTCATGATACGCAGTATTTT.

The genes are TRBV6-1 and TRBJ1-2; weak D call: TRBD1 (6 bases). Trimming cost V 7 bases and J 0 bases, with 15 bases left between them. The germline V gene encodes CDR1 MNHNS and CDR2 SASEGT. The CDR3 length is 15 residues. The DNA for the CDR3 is TGTGCCAGCACTGTACGGGGGACAACTAACTATGGCTACACCTTC. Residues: CASTVRGTTNYGYTF.

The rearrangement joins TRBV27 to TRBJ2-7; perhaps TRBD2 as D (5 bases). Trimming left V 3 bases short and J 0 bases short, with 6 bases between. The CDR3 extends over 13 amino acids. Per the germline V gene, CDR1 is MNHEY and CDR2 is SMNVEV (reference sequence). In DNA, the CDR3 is TGTGCCAGCAGTTTGCGGGTCTCCTACGAGCAGTACGTC. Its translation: CASSLRVSYEQYV.

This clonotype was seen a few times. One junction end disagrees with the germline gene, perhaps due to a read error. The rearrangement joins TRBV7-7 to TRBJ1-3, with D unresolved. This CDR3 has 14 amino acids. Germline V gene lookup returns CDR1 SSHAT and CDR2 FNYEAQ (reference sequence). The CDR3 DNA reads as TGTGCTAGCAGCTTAGCATTACGCTCGGACACCATATATTTT. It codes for CASSLALRSDTIYF.

This CDR3 is CASSPSAGSSYEQYV. The CDR3 bases are TGTGCCAGTAGTCCCTCGGCGGGGAGCTCCTACGAGCAGTACGTC. This chain links TRBV19 with TRBJ2-7, with D tentatively TRBD2 (6 bases). Germline values: CDR1 LNHDA, CDR2 SQIVND (reference sequence). The CDR3 has 15 amino acids. V lost 5 bases and J lost 0, with 14 bases in between.

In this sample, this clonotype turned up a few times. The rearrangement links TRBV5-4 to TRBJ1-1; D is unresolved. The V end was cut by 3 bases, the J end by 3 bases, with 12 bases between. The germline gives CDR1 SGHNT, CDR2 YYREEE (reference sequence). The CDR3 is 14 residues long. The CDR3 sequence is CASSYQKGYTEAFF. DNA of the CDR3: TGTGCCAGCAGCTACCAGAAAGGTTACACTGAAGCTTTCTTT. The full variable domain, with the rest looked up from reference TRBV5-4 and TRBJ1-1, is ETGVTQSPTHLIKTRGQQVTLRCSSQSGHNTVSWYQQALGQGPQFIFQYYREEENGRGNFPPRFSGLQFPNYSSELNVNALELDDSALYLCASSYQKGYTEAFFGQGTRLTVV.

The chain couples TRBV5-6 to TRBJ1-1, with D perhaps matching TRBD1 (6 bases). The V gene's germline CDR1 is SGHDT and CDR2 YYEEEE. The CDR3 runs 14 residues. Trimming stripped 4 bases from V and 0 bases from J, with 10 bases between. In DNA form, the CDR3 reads TGTGCCAGCAGCGCGGACAGTCTGAACACTGAAGCTTTCTTT. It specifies CASSADSLNTEAFF. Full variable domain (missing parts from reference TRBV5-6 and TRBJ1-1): DAGVTQSPTHLIKTRGQQVTLRCSPKSGHDTVSWYQQALGQGPQFIFQYYEEEERQRGNFPDRFSGHQFPNYSSELNVNALLLGDSALYLCASSADSLNTEAFFGQGTRLTVV.

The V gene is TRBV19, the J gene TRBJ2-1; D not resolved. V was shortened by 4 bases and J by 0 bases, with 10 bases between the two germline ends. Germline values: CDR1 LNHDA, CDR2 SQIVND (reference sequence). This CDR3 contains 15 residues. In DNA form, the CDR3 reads TGTGCCAGTAGTAGAACCAAACCCTCCTACAATGAGCAGTTCTTC. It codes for CASSRTKPSYNEQFF.

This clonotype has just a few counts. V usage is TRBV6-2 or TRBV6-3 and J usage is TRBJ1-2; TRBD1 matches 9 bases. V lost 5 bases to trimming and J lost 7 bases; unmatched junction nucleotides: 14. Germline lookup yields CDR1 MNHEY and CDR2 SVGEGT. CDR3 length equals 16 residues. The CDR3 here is CASSKDWGQGRSGYTF. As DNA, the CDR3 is TGTGCCAGCAGTAAAGACTGGGGACAGGGACGCTCTGGCTACACCTTC.

The CDR3 loop is CASSGTSGNNEQFF. Written as DNA, the CDR3 is TGTGCCAGCAGTGGGACTAGCGGGAACAATGAGCAGTTCTTC. The chain employs TRBV6-1 and TRBJ2-1; TRBD2 matches at 12 bases. V was clipped by 4 bases and J by 5 bases; unmatched bases: 0. The CDR3 totals 14 residues. Germline V gene data show CDR1 as MNHNS and CDR2 as SASEGT.

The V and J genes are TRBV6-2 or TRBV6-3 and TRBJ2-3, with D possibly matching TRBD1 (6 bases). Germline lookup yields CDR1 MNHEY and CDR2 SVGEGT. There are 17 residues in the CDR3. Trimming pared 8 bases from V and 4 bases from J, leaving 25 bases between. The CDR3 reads CASPPIRDRHIPDTQYF. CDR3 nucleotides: TGTGCCAGCCCCCCCATCCGTGACAGGCATATCCCAGATACGCAGTATTTT.

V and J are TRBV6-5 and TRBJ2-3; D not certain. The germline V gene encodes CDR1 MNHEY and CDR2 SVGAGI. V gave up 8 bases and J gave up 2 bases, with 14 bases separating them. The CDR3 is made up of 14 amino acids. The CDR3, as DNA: TGTGCCAGCTCTTCGGTGAAGGACACAGATACGCAGTATTTT. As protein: CASSSVKDTDTQYF.